This section outlines one T cell receptor (beta chain) sequence together with its context. This sample is part of a study of cytomegalovirus exposure and HLA in healthy donors. Overall study context: Caucasian-associated ancestry cluster membership applied to around 76% of around 400 genotyped donors.

Healthy people donating bone marrow made up the donors. The PCR contained 60 Vbeta and 13 Jbeta primers. Generated by immunoSEQ multiplex PCR, the TCRdb table keeps only in-frame clones and is missing some. The table has more than 150,000 clones, roughly 87% seen once. CDR3 length equals 15 residues. Germline CDR1 reads SGHVS; CDR2 reads FQNEAQ. The trim removed 4 bases at V and 3 bases at J, leaving 7 bases unmatched. Specimen: PBMCs. The TCR originated in a girl less than two years old in good health and CMV-seronegative. J is TRBJ1-2 and V is TRBV7-8, with 8 nucleotides matching TRBD1. The CDR3 DNA reads as TGTGCCAGCAGCTCCCGCAGGGGGCTTGACTATGGCTACACCTTC. Residues: CASSSRRGLDYGYTF. Full variable domain (remainder filled in from reference TRBV7-8 and TRBJ1-2): GAGVSQSPRYKVAKRGQDVALRCDPISGHVSLFWYQQALGQGPEFLTYFQNEAQLDKSGLPSDRFFAERPEGSVSTLKIQRTQQEDSAVYLCASSSRRGLDYGYTFGSGTRLTVV.